These T cell receptor beta chains were read from a single sample in a study of radiotherapy plus CTLA-4 blockade in lung cancer. Method: immunoSEQ multiplex PCR; TCRdb's copy keeps in-frame clones and lacks some. Counted here are roughly 59,000 clones, approximately 67% occurring once; the ten biggest clones make up approximately 8.3%. Sample: peripheral blood, taken from a patient treated with radiotherapy plus ipilimumab. Receptor source: a human donor with non-small cell lung cancer whose response to radiotherapy plus ipilimumab could not be evaluated. The CDR3 runs from the conserved cysteine through the conserved F or W. D genes are given only for firm matches. Clone size is stated in some rows and not others, as once, few, many or a class when expanded.

CDR3nt	CDR3aa	d_gene	j_gene	abundance	v_gene
TGCGCCAGCAGCCGAGAACTAGCCCGCACAGATACGCAGTATTTT	CASSRELARTDTQYF	NA	TRBJ2-3	NA	TRBV4-1
TGCGCCAGCAGCCAAGTGAACGAGGGGGTTCACACTGAAGCTTTCTTT	CASSQVNEGVHTEAFF	NA	TRBJ1-1	NA	TRBV4-3
TGTGCCAGCAGTTCGGACAGGGGGCGAGGAGTAACTGAAGCTTTCTTT	CASSSDRGRGVTEAFF	TRBD1	TRBJ1-1	NA	TRBV6-5
TGTGCCAGCAGTCTACCAGGGACAGGATTGGGCTATGGCTACACCTTC	CASSLPGTGLGYGYTF	TRBD1	TRBJ1-2	NA	TRBV28
TGTGCCAGCAGCGGGGGCAGAAGTGAAAAACTGTTTTTT	CASSGGRSEKLFF	NA	TRBJ1-4	NA	TRBV9
TGCGCCAGCAGCCAAGATCGTGAGGAGACCCAGTACTTC	CASSQDREETQYF	NA	TRBJ2-5	few	TRBV4-3
TGCGCCAGCAGTGCCCAACTAGCGGGAGGACTCAATGAGCAGTTCTTC	CASSAQLAGGLNEQFF	TRBD2	TRBJ2-1	NA	TRBV10-2
TGCGCCAGCAGGTCACAGGGAGATTCTCCTGAAGCTTTCTTT	CASRSQGDSPEAFF	NA	TRBJ1-1	NA	TRBV5-1
TGCGCCAGCAGCTTTACCGGGACTAGCGTAGGCACAGATACGCAGTATTTT	CASSFTGTSVGTDTQYF	TRBD2	TRBJ2-3	NA	TRBV5-1
TGCAGCGTTGTGCGCGGGAGCGACTACTACGAGCAGTACTTC	CSVVRGSDYYEQYF	TRBD2	TRBJ2-7	NA	TRBV29-1
TGTGCCACCAGCAGTCTTAGCCGGAGCTCCTACAATGAGCAGTTCTTC	CATSSLSRSSYNEQFF	NA	TRBJ2-1	NA	TRBV15
TGTGCCATCAGTGACACTATTCGGAACGAGCAGTACTTC	CAISDTIRNEQYF	NA	TRBJ2-7	NA	TRBV10-3
TGCGCCAGCAGCCCGGGGACAGGCTTCCAAGAGACCCAGTACTTC	CASSPGTGFQETQYF	TRBD1	TRBJ2-5	NA	TRBV5-1
TGTGCCAGCAGCTTGTTCGGGGATATCGGCACAGATACGCAGTATTTT	CASSLFGDIGTDTQYF	NA	TRBJ2-3	NA	TRBV5-5
TGTGCCAGCAGCCCGGGACAGGGTCCCGGGGAGCTGTTTTTT	CASSPGQGPGELFF	TRBD1	TRBJ2-2	NA	TRBV7-9
TGCGCCAGCAGCCAGACCGGGACTAGCGGGGATTGGGAGACCCAGTACTTC	CASSQTGTSGDWETQYF	TRBD2	TRBJ2-5	NA	TRBV4-1
TGTGCCAGCAGCTTATCAGGAGGCCTATACAATGAGCAGTTCTTC	CASSLSGGLYNEQFF	NA	TRBJ2-1	NA	TRBV7-3
TGTGCCAGCAGCGTAGGCCCGGGGGATACGCAGTATTTT	CASSVGPGDTQYF	NA	TRBJ2-3	NA	TRBV9
TGCGCCACCAGGGACACAGGGGGCTCACCCTACAATGAGCAGTTCTTC	CATRDTGGSPYNEQFF	TRBD1	TRBJ2-1	NA	TRBV5-1
TGTGCCAGCAGCGCTCCTTCCGGCTACACCTTC	CASSAPSGYTF	NA	TRBJ1-2	NA	TRBV9
TGCGCCAGCAGCTTGGACAGGGACATCTACGAGCAGTACTTC	CASSLDRDIYEQYF	NA	TRBJ2-7	NA	TRBV5-1
TGTGCCAGTAGTACCTCTCGGTCTAACTATGGCTACACCTTC	CASSTSRSNYGYTF	NA	TRBJ1-2	NA	TRBV19
TGTGCCAGCTCACTACAACAGGGGGACTATGGCTACACCTTC	CASSLQQGDYGYTF	TRBD1	TRBJ1-2	once	TRBV18
TGTGCCTGGAGTTCCGGGACTAGCACTGAGCAGTTCTTC	CAWSSGTSTEQFF	TRBD2	TRBJ2-1	NA	TRBV30
TGTGCCAGCAGCTTTCCAGGGCTTTATAGCAATCAGCCCCAGCATTTT	CASSFPGLYSNQPQHF	NA	TRBJ1-5	NA	TRBV5-8
TGTGCCAGCAGCTTGGCGCACGCAGGGATGAACACTGAAGCTTTCTTT	CASSLAHAGMNTEAFF	NA	TRBJ1-1	few	TRBV5-5
TGTGCCAGCAGCACGGGACTAGTCTACGAGCAGTACTTC	CASSTGLVYEQYF	TRBD2	TRBJ2-7	NA	TRBV27
TGCGCCAGCAGCGAGACAGGCTACAATGAGCAGTTCTTC	CASSETGYNEQFF	NA	TRBJ2-1	NA	TRBV5-1
TGTGCCAGCAGTGTAGCCGGATGGGGTGGGAGGCGGGGTAATGAAAAACTGTTTTTT	CASSVAGWGGRRGNEKLFF	NA	TRBJ1-4	NA	TRBV9
TGTGCCAGCAGGCAAGGCGGAGGACAGGGGCATGGCTACACCTTC	CASRQGGGQGHGYTF	TRBD1	TRBJ1-2	few	TRBV6-6
TGTGCCAGCAGCCCCGGCAGTGCCCGGGGTCAGCCCCAGCATTTT	CASSPGSARGQPQHF	NA	TRBJ1-5	NA	TRBV2
TGTGCCCTCGGATCAGGGAAGGGGGCATACAATGAGCAGTTCTTC	CALGSGKGAYNEQFF	TRBD1	TRBJ2-1	NA	TRBV30
TGTGCCAGCAGTCCCCAGGGGACCTATGGCTACACCTTC	CASSPQGTYGYTF	NA	TRBJ1-2	few	TRBV6-5
TGCGCCAGCAGCTTATTACCTCCTCGGACAGGGGCCGAAAAACTGTTTTTT	CASSLLPPRTGAEKLFF	TRBD1	TRBJ1-4	NA	TRBV5-1